This T cell receptor beta chain was identified in a study of blood T cell repertoires in COVID-19 (TCRdb year 2020). With respect to the entire study: Collaborator samples came from the United States, Italy and Spain and covered acute and convalescent phases of COVID-19. Subjects who had been exposed to COVID-19, were actively infected with it, or had recovered from it provided the deeply sampled blood TCRbeta repertoires that made up the dataset. The repertoires were made available in a free public database intended to serve as a resource for research on the immune response to SARS-CoV-2. The material from the prospective study consisted of cDNA or gDNA derived from T cells, B-cell-depleted T cells, or PBMCs. Nearly every sample came with metadata listing a de-identified subject ID, COVID-19 status, age in years and sex. Where available, HLA class I and class II types were obtained from metadata supplied by the sample provider rather than from assay-based typing. Samples came from the ongoing ImmuneRACE study (first 160 participants) plus 1,254 subjects from 6 global collaborators.

General conclusions and limits of the study: The quantity of clinical and demographic metadata differed by source and by participant and was supplied without curation.

A word on this clone: Its antigen is still unknown. No base quality values were provided; no much bigger clone lies one nucleotide off.

The immunoSEQ Assay, a bias-controlled multiplex PCR, was used to amplify TCRbeta CDR3 regions from genomic DNA. The paper's data handling went like this. The number of nucleated cells in each sample was estimated from the amplification of reference gene primers within the assay. To quantify the absolute abundance of each unique TCRbeta CDR3 rearrangement, sequence reads were collapsed and filtered. For each sample, productive Simpson clonality was calculated by taking the square root of Simpson's diversity index across productive rearrangements. TCRdb provides this immuneACCESS table in a form limited to in-frame rearrangements. Some clones are lacking; in checked studies, under half of them reflect an unresolved V gene, and why the rest are absent is not known. V and J calls and clone size come straight from that table; D and trimming were deduced from the DNA. Within this sample are some 170,000 clones, with approximately 83% of them counted one time only. In total, the top ten clones hold around 6.3% of the sample.

At one collaborating source in Seattle, patients were enrolled during active infection and were followed longitudinally through the course of disease. The collaborating institutions used their own protocols to collect whole blood in K2EDTA tubes. For TCRbeta analysis, collaborator samples were shipped as frozen whole blood, as isolated PBMCs, or as DNA extracted from either sample type. Based on the germline V gene, the CDR1 and CDR2 sequences are KGHSH and LQKENI. A distance of 13 bases separates the germline ends of V and J, which lose 3 bases and 7 bases respectively. The CDR3 sequence holds 13 residues, the cysteine and phenylalanine included. Only the CDR3 DNA stays, 39 bases, in frame from base 1.

The source of this sequence is a woman aged 40 to 55 with COVID-19, enrolled during active disease. The rearrangement joined TRBV18 to TRBJ2-7; too little of a D gene remains to name it. What was sequenced was peripheral blood. CDR3 loop: CASSPWKVGEQYF. Here is the DNA: TGTGCCAGCTCACCTTGGAAGGTCGGGGAGCAGTACTTC.